This T cell receptor (beta chain) was obtained from a study of long-term antiretroviral therapy in people with HIV. This clone was seen once. The CDR3 covers 15 residues. Germline values: CDR1 KGHSY, CDR2 FQNENV. Germline trimming cut 3 bases from V and 4 bases from J; bases unmatched to any gene: 6. Survey level was the resolution at which the v3.0 immunoSEQ assay ran. TCRdb keeps only in-frame clones here, not all; method: immunoSEQ multiplex PCR. The sample yields approximately 21,000 clones, approximately 88% seen once. This TCR was recovered from a man aged 25 to 45 with HIV. The material was unsorted PBMCs, obtained around 5.9 years after starting antiretroviral therapy. This rearrangement joins TRBV16 to TRBJ1-2; 9 bases agree with TRBD1. The CDR3 bases are TGTGCCAGCAGCCATTGGACAGGGGAAGGCTATGGCTACACCTTC. The encoded protein is CASSHWTGEGYGYTF.